The clone carrying this T cell receptor (beta chain) was detected only once. Antigen: not known. The sample belongs to a study of post-analysis software for immune sequencing data. Whole-study results and caveats: Significantly decreased normalized Chao1 diversity was recorded for multiple sclerosis patients relative to controls.

TCR beta cDNA libraries had unique molecular identifiers. TCRdb re-analysed the PCR reads in MiXCR, keeping a single row per CDR3 protein. The sample carries hundreds of thousands of distinct CDR3 sequences, approximately 60% recorded once. The TCR sequence derives from a girl aged 2 to 9 with multiple sclerosis. The sample comprised blood.

The CDR3 DNA follows: TGCGCCAGCAGTTATGGCGACAGAGCCACAGATACGCAGTATTTT. It yields the protein CASSYGDRATDTQYF. The rearrangement uses TRBV5-1 and TRBJ2-3, with D possibly being TRBD1 (5 bases). Germline lookup yields CDR1 SGHRS and CDR2 YFSETQ. The CDR3 loop spans 15 amino acids. Trimming removed 5 bases at V and 2 bases at J, with 15 bases between.